This T cell receptor (beta chain) is drawn from a study of shared clonotypes between healthy human individuals. V was pared by 4 bases and J by 1 base, with 8 bases between. Germline-derived CDR1 and CDR2 are SNHLY and FYNNEI. The CDR3 consists of 13 residues. Whole-study findings and limits: Generation probabilities of non-shared clonotypes were lower (relative to those shared by all four donors).

Method: immunoSEQ multiplex PCR; TCRdb's copy keeps in-frame clones and lacks some. There are approximately 1.9 million clones in the sample; just under 95% occur only once, and about 1.6% lies in the top ten. As to this clone: Its target is not known. This CDR3 is also generated by other DNA sequences in the sample.

Terminally differentiated effector memory CD45RA+ cells were left out of the naive CD8 fraction, which was CD45RO-negative and positively selected for CCR7. Sequencing input: naive CD8+ T cells from PBMCs. The TCR comes from a man between 18 and 29 years old in good health. Some clones in this sample may be carry-over from other donors' samples. The chain recombines TRBV2 with TRBJ2-7; tentative D call: TRBD1 (6 bases). CDR3 region: CASSGTESYEQYF. CDR3 DNA: TGTGCCAGCAGTGGGACAGAATCCTACGAGCAGTACTTC.